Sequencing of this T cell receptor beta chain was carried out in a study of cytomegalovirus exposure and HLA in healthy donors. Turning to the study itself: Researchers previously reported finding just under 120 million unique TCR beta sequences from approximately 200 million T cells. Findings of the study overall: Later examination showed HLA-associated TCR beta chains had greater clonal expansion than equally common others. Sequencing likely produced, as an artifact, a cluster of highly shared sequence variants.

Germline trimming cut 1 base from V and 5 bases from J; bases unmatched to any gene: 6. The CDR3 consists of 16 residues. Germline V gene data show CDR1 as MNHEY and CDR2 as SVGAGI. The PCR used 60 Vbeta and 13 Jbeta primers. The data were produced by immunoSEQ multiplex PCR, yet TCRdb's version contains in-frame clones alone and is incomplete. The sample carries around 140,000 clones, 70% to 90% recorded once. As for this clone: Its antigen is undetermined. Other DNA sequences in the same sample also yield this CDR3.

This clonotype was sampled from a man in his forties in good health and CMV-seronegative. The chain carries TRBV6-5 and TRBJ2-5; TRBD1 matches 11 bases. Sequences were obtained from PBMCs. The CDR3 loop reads CASSYWGTGGRETQYF. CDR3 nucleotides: TGTGCCAGCAGTTACTGGGGGACAGGGGGGCGGGAGACCCAGTACTTC.